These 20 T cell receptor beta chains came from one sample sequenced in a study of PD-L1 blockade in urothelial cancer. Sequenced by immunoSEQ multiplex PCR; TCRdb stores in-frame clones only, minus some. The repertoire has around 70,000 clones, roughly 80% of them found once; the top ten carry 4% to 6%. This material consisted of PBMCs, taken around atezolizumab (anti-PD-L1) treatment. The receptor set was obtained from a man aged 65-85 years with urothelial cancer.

The CDR3 coding sequence is TGTGCCAGCAGCGTAGATCTTGTCCAGCCCCAGCATTTT. This gives the protein CASSVDLVQPQHF. The chain employs TRBV9 and TRBJ1-5; D uncertain. The V gene lost 0 bases and the J gene lost 7 bases, with 8 bases spanning the gap. The CDR3 is 13 amino acids. Germline V gene sequence: CDR1 SGDLS, CDR2 YYNGEE.

The chain's CDR3 is CASSFLAGLPYEQYF. DNA of the CDR3: TGTGCCAGCAGTTTTCTAGCGGGACTCCCCTACGAGCAGTACTTC. This rearrangement joins TRBV27 to TRBJ2-7; TRBD2 matches at 9 bases. V trimming: 3 bases; J trimming: 2 bases; junction bases outside the gene matches: 5. This CDR3 has 15 amino acids. Looked up from germline, CDR1 is MNHEY and CDR2 is SMNVEV (reference sequence).

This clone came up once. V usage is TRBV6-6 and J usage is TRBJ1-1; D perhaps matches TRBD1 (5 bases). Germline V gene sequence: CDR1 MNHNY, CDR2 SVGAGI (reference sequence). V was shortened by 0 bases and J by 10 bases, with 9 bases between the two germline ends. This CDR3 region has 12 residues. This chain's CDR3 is CASSYSGGLAFF. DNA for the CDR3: TGTGCCAGCAGTTACTCGGGGGGTTTAGCTTTCTTT.

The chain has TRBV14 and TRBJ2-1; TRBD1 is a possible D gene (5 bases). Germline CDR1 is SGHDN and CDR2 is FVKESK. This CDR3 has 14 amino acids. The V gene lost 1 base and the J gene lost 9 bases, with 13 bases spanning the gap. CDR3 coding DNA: TGTGCCAGCAGCCAAGGGGGCCTTCTTACTGAGCAGTTCTTC. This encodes CASSQGGLLTEQFF. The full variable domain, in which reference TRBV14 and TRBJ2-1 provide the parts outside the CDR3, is EAGVTQFPSHSVIEKGQTVTLRCDPISGHDNLYWYRRVMGKEIKFLLHFVKESKQDESGMPNNRFLAERTGGTYSTLKVQPAELEDSGVYFCASSQGGLLTEQFFGPGTRLTVL.

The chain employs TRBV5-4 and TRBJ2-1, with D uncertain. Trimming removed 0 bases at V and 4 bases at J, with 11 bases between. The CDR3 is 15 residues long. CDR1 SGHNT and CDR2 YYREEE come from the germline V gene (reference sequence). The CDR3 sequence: CASSLAGVAYNEQFF. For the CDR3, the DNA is TGTGCCAGCAGCTTGGCCGGAGTAGCATACAATGAGCAGTTCTTC. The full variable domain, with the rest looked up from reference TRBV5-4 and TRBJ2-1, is ETGVTQSPTHLIKTRGQQVTLRCSSQSGHNTVSWYQQALGQGPQFIFQYYREEENGRGNFPPRFSGLQFPNYSSELNVNALELDDSALYLCASSLAGVAYNEQFFGPGTRLTVL.

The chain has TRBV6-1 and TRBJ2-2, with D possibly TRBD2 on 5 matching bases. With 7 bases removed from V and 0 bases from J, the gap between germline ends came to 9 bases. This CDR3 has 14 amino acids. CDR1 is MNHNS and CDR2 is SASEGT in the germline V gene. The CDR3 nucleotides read TGTGCCAGCAAAAACGGGGCGAACACCGGGGAGCTGTTTTTT. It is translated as CASKNGANTGELFF.

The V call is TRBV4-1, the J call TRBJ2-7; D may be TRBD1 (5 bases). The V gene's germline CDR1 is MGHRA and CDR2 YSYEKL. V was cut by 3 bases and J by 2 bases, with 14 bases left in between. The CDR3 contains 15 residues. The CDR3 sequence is CASSHGRALTYEQYF. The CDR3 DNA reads TGCGCCAGCAGCCACGGCAGGGCCCTTACCTACGAGCAGTACTTC.

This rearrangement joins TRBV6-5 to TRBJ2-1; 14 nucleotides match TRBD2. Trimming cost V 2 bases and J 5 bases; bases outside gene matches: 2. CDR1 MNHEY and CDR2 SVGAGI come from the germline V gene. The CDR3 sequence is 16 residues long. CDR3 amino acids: CASSYGGLAGDNEQFF. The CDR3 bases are TGTGCCAGCAGTTACGGGGGACTAGCGGGAGACAATGAGCAGTTCTTC.

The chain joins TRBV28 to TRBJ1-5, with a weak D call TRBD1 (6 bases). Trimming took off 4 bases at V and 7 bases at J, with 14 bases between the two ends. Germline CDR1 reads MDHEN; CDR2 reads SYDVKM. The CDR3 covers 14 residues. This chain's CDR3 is CASSWGGARQPQHF. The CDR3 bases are TGTGCCAGCAGTTGGGGGGGGGCAAGGCAGCCCCAGCATTTT.

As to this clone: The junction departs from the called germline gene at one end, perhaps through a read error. This CDR3 is CASIPRPSHPYSEQFF. CDR3 bases: TGTGCCAGCATCCCGCGCCCAAGCCACCCCTACAGTGAGCAGTTCTTC. The chain combines TRBV6-4 with TRBJ2-1; D remains unclear. CDR3 size: 16 residues. Germline-derived CDR1 and CDR2 are MRHNA and SNTAGT.

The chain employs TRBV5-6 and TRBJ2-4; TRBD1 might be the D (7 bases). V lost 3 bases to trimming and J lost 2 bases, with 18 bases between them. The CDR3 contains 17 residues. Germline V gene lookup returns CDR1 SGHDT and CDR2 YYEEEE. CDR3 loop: CASSSVLEGATKNIQYF. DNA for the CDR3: TGTGCCAGCAGCTCCGTACTGGAGGGGGCGACCAAAAACATTCAGTACTTC.

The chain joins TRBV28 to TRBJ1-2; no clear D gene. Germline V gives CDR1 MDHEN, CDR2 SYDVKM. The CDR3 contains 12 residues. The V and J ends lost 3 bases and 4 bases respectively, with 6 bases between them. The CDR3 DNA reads TGTGCCAGCAGTTTGAGTGGCTATGGCTACACCTTC. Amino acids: CASSLSGYGYTF.

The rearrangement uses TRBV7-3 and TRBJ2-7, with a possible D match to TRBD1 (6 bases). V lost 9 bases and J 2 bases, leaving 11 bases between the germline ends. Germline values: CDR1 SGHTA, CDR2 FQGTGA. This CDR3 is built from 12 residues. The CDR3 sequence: CARPGQTYEQYF. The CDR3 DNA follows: TGTGCCAGGCCGGGACAAACCTACGAGCAGTACTTC.

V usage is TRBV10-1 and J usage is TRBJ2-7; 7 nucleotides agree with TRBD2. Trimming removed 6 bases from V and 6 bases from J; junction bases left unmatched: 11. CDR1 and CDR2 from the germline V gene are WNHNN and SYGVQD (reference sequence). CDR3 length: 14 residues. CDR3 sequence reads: CASSASGRESEQYF. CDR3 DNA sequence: TGCGCCAGCAGCGCATCGGGGAGGGAGTCCGAGCAGTACTTC.

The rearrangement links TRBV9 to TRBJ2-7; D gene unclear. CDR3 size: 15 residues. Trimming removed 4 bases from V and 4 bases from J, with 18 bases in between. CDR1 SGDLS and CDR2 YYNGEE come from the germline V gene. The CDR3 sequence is CASSPAMVTAYEQYF. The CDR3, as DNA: TGTGCCAGCAGCCCCGCCATGGTTACTGCGTACGAGCAGTACTTC. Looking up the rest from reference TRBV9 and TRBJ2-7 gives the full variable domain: DSGVTQTPKHLITATGQRVTLRCSPRSGDLSVYWYQQSLDQGLQFLIQYYNGEERAKGNILERFSAQQFPDLHSELNLSSLELGDSALYFCASSPAMVTAYEQYFGPGTRLTVT.

The DNA for the CDR3 is TGTGCCAGCAGCTTGGGGGGCGGGAATAGCAATCAGCCCCAGCATTTT. Its protein is CASSLGGGNSNQPQHF. The chain employs TRBV5-8 and TRBJ1-5; tentatively, D is TRBD1 (5 bases). The germline V gene encodes CDR1 SGHTS and CDR2 YDEGEE. Deletions cut 0 bases from V and 0 bases from J, with 10 bases between. CDR3 length: 16 residues.

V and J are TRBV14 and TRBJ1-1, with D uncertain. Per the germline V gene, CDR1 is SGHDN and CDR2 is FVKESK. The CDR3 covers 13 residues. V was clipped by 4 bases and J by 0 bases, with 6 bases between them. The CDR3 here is CASSPSLNTEAFF. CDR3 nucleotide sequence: TGTGCCAGCAGCCCCTCCTTGAACACTGAAGCTTTCTTT. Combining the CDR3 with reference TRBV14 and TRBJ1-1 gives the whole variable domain EAGVTQFPSHSVIEKGQTVTLRCDPISGHDNLYWYRRVMGKEIKFLLHFVKESKQDESGMPNNRFLAERTGGTYSTLKVQPAELEDSGVYFCASSPSLNTEAFFGQGTRLTVV.

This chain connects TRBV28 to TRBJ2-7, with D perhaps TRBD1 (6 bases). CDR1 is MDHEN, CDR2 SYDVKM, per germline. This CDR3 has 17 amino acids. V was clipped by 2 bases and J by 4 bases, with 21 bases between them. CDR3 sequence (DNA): TGTGCCAGCAGTTTAAGCCTTTTGGGGGCCTACAAATACGAGCAGTACTTC. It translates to CASSLSLLGAYKYEQYF. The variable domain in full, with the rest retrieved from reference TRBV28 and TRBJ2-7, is DVKVTQSSRYLVKRTGEKVFLECVQDMDHENMFWYRQDPGLGLRLIYFSYDVKMKEKGDIPEGYSVSREKKERFSLILESASTNQTSMYLCASSLSLLGAYKYEQYFGPGTRLTVT.

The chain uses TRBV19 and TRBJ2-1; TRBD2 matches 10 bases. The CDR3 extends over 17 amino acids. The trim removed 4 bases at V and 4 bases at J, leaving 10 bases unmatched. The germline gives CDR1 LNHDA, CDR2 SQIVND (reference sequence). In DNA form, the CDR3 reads TGTGCCAGTAGTAGGCTAGCGGGAGAAATTAAATACAATGAGCAGTTCTTC. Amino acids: CASSRLAGEIKYNEQFF.

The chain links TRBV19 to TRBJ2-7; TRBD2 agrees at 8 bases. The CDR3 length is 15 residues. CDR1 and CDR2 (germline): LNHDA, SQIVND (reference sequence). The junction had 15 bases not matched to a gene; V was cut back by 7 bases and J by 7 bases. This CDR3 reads CASIETSETGGEQYF. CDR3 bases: TGTGCCAGTATTGAGACTAGCGAGACGGGCGGGGAGCAGTACTTC. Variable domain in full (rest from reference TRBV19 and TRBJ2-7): DGGITQSPKYLFRKEGQNVTLSCEQNLNHDAMYWYRQDPGQGLRLIYYSQIVNDFQKGDIAEGYSVSREKKESFPLTVTSAQKNPTAFYLCASIETSETGGEQYFGPGTRLTVT.